This entry is about one T cell receptor (beta chain). This CDR3 is built from 17 residues. The germline V gene has CDR1 LGHDT and CDR2 YNNKEL (reference sequence). With 0 bases removed from V and 3 bases from J, the gap between germline ends came to 15 bases. This sample stems from a study of HIV-infected patients and healthy controls. TCRdb fed the 5' RACE reads into MiXCR, producing one record per CDR3 protein. This repertoire shows approximately 64,000 distinct CDR3 sequences, around 21% found once; its top ten account for about 1.5%. The sequencing input was CD4+ T cells from blood. The chain uses TRBV3-1 and TRBJ1-3, with TRBD1 as a possible D gene (5 bases). The receptor was derived from a human donor in good health. The CDR3 nucleotides read TGTGCCAGCAGCCAAGATCTCAGGGTCGTCGGTGGAAACACCATATATTTT. Protein sequence: CASSQDLRVVGGNTIYF. The complete variable domain, with remaining parts taken from reference TRBV3-1 and TRBJ1-3, reads DTAVSQTPKYLVTQMGNDKSIKCEQNLGHDTMYWYKQDSKKFLKIMFSYNNKELIINETVPNRFSPKSPDKAHLNLHINSLELGDSAVYFCASSQDLRVVGGNTIYFGEGSWLTVV.